These T cell receptor beta chains were read from a single sample in a study of blood T cell repertoires in COVID-19. Clones were read by immunoSEQ multiplex PCR, and TCRdb kept only the in-frame ones, dropping some. The sample lists around 42,000 clones; approximately 88% were seen once. Sequencing used peripheral blood. These receptors all stem from a human donor in a cohort sampled during active COVID-19. Both conserved end residues are part of each CDR3. The D gene is left open where the match is weak. Clone size, where shown, is once, few, many, or a class for clones that have expanded.

cdr3_nt cdr3_aa j_call d_call clone_size v_call
TGTGCCAGCAGCTCCTTGACAGGGGCTGGAAACACCATATATTTT CASSSLTGAGNTIYF TRBJ1-3 TRBD1 NA TRBV7-2
TGCGCCAGCAGCCAAGGGCCGGGACAGGGGATGTCCGGCAATCAGCCCCAGCATTTT CASSQGPGQGMSGNQPQHF TRBJ1-5 TRBD1 NA TRBV4-1
TGTGCCAGTAGTTCACCCAGGACAGCCACCTATGGCTACACCTTC CASSSPRTATYGYTF TRBJ1-2 NA NA TRBV19
TGTGCCAGCAGTTACGGGGCAGGGGGTGATACGCAGTATTTT CASSYGAGGDTQYF TRBJ2-3 TRBD1 NA TRBV6-2/TRBV6-3
TGTGCCAGCATTGCTAGCGGCGAAAAAGAGACCCAGTACTTC CASIASGEKETQYF TRBJ2-5 TRBD2 NA TRBV28
TGTGCCATCAGCTCGGTGAGAGATAATTCACCCCTCCACTTT CAISSVRDNSPLHF TRBJ1-6 NA NA TRBV10-3
TGTGCCAGCAGCTCGTCAGGCGGGCTGGGCGAGCAGTACTTC CASSSSGGLGEQYF TRBJ2-7 NA NA TRBV7-9
TGCGCCAGCAGCACTAGCGGGAGGGCCGGGACCGGGGAGCTGTTTTTT CASSTSGRAGTGELFF TRBJ2-2 TRBD2 few TRBV5-1
TGTGCCAGCAGCGCTTATTCGGGAGTATACGAGCAGTACTTC CASSAYSGVYEQYF TRBJ2-7 NA NA TRBV11-2
TGTGCCAGCAGCCCTGAGCGGACAGATCTACGCGAGCAGTACTTC CASSPERTDLREQYF TRBJ2-7 NA NA TRBV5-4
TGTGCCAGCAACCCATGGGGAGGGAACTATGGCTACACCTTC CASNPWGGNYGYTF TRBJ1-2 NA few TRBV9
TGTGCCAGCAGCCCCGGACTTTTCCCTAATTCACCCCTCCACTTT CASSPGLFPNSPLHF TRBJ1-6 NA NA TRBV3-1/TRBV3-2
TGTGCCATCAGTGTCGCACCCGGGACAGGGTTTGATGGCTACACCTTC CAISVAPGTGFDGYTF TRBJ1-2 TRBD1 NA TRBV10-3
TGTGCCTGGAGTGGCCTAGCGGGGCCTACCGGGGAGCTGTTTTTT CAWSGLAGPTGELFF TRBJ2-2 TRBD2 few TRBV30
TGCAGTGCTCGTGAGGGCCCGACCTACAATGAGCAGTTCTTC CSAREGPTYNEQFF TRBJ2-1 NA NA TRBV20-1
TGCGCCAGCAGCCAAGGATCCCTACAGGGGACTTCCACAGATACGCAGTATTTT CASSQGSLQGTSTDTQYF TRBJ2-3 NA NA TRBV4-3
TGTGCCAGCAGTGAGACTAGCGGGGGCCAAGAGACCCAGTACTTC CASSETSGGQETQYF TRBJ2-5 TRBD2 few TRBV6-4
TGTGCCAGCTCACCGACAGGGGTTTCCTACAATGAGCAGTTCTTC CASSPTGVSYNEQFF TRBJ2-1 TRBD1 NA TRBV18
TGTGCCAGCAGCCTAATGGCGGGGGAGACCCAGTACTTC CASSLMAGETQYF TRBJ2-5 NA NA TRBV7-6
TGTGCCAGCAGCCCTGAGAGGGGAGGGGGTTATGGCTACACCTTC CASSPERGGGYGYTF TRBJ1-2 NA once TRBV4-2
TGTGCCAGCAGTTTACCTCGCACAGGAAACTATGGCTACACCTTC CASSLPRTGNYGYTF TRBJ1-2 NA NA TRBV28
TGTGCCAGCAGGGCACCAGACAGGGGCGCGAACACTGAAGCTTTCTTT CASRAPDRGANTEAFF TRBJ1-1 TRBD1 NA TRBV6-4
TGCGCCAGCAGCCAGGGATCTCCGGTTGGGTATGGCTACACCTTC CASSQGSPVGYGYTF TRBJ1-2 NA once TRBV5-1
TGTGCCAGCAGCTCCGGACAGGGGGCCCATCAGCCCCAGCATTTT CASSSGQGAHQPQHF TRBJ1-5 TRBD1 NA TRBV7-3
TGTGCCAGCAGCTTAGAGGGCAGGGGGCGTGACACTGAAGCTTTCTTT CASSLEGRGRDTEAFF TRBJ1-1 TRBD1 NA TRBV7-9
TGTGCCAGTAGTGCCGGACAGATGAACTATGGCTACACCTTC CASSAGQMNYGYTF TRBJ1-2 NA NA TRBV19
TGCGCCAGCAGCCGGGGGGGGTCCACTGAAGCTTTCTTT CASSRGGSTEAFF TRBJ1-1 NA NA TRBV5-1
TGCGCCAGCAGCGAGCAGGGCAACTATGGCTACACCTTC CASSEQGNYGYTF TRBJ1-2 NA NA TRBV5-1
TGTGCCAGCAGCAAACGTTCCCCTAATGGGAACACTGAAGCTTTCTTT CASSKRSPNGNTEAFF TRBJ1-1 NA NA TRBV13
TGTGCCAGCAGTTTAGGGACAGGTTATTACAATGAGCAGTTCTTC CASSLGTGYYNEQFF TRBJ2-1 TRBD1 NA TRBV28
TGTGCCAGCAGCTTCCCTAATCAGCCCCAGCATTTT CASSFPNQPQHF TRBJ1-5 NA NA TRBV7-9
TGCAGCGTTGGAACAGGGGGCGATTTGTTTAGGGATACGCAGTATTTT CSVGTGGDLFRDTQYF TRBJ2-3 TRBD1 NA TRBV29-1
TGCGCCAGCAGCCTAAGGACAGGGGGCAACACTGAAGCTTTCTTT CASSLRTGGNTEAFF TRBJ1-1 TRBD1 NA TRBV4-1
TGTGCCAGCAGCGCGTCCCGCGGCGGCTACACCTTC CASSASRGGYTF TRBJ1-2 NA NA TRBV27
TGTGCCAGCGCGGGACAGGGCAGTGGATCAGGTGGAAACACCATATATTTT CASAGQGSGSGGNTIYF TRBJ1-3 TRBD1 NA TRBV28
TGTGCCAGCACACAGGGGGAGGGGGGGGAGCTGTTTTTT CASTQGEGGELFF TRBJ2-2 NA NA TRBV6-5
TGTGCCAGCAGCTCCCGACTAGCGGGTTCGGAGACCCAGTACTTC CASSSRLAGSETQYF TRBJ2-5 TRBD2 NA TRBV7-2
TGTGCCAGCAGCGACAGTACCAGCTCCTACGAGCAGTACTTC CASSDSTSSYEQYF TRBJ2-7 NA NA TRBV27
TGCGCCAGCAGCCCCATGAGTGGAAACACCATATATTTT CASSPMSGNTIYF TRBJ1-3 NA NA TRBV5-1
TGTGCCAGCAGCTTAACGGGACTAGCGGGAGGTTACGAGCAGTACTTC CASSLTGLAGGYEQYF TRBJ2-7 TRBD2 NA TRBV7-3
TGTGCCAGCAGCTGGGTAGGGGGTTTCAATGAGCAGTTCTTC CASSWVGGFNEQFF TRBJ2-1 NA NA TRBV5-6
TGTGCCAGCAGTGAGGCTAGCGGGGGGCCAGATACGCAGTATTTT CASSEASGGPDTQYF TRBJ2-3 TRBD2 NA TRBV6-1
TGTGCCAGCTCGCCGGGACAGCAAAACAATGAGCAGTTCTTC CASSPGQQNNEQFF TRBJ2-1 TRBD1 NA TRBV18
TGTGCCACCAGCCCGGGGAGGGGAGCTAACTATGGCTACACCTTC CATSPGRGANYGYTF TRBJ1-2 NA NA TRBV15
TGTGCCAGCAGCCCCAGGGAGGGCTATGGCTACACCTTC CASSPREGYGYTF TRBJ1-2 NA once TRBV7-9
TGTGCCAGCAGCTTAGTACAGGGTGCCTACAATGAGCAGTTCTTC CASSLVQGAYNEQFF TRBJ2-1 NA NA TRBV7-9
TGTGCCAGCAGCCAAGAGGAGGCGGGGGGGCAAGAGACCCAGTACTTC CASSQEEAGGQETQYF TRBJ2-5 TRBD2 few TRBV4-2
TGTGCCAGCACCGGCGGCACCCCCTACGAGCAGTACTTC CASTGGTPYEQYF TRBJ2-7 NA NA TRBV25-1
TGTGCCAGCAGCTTCGGACAGAACAATGAGCAGTTCTTC CASSFGQNNEQFF TRBJ2-1 NA NA TRBV7-3
TGTGCCACCCAGGGAACTGACGGGGCCAACGTCCTGACTTTC CATQGTDGANVLTF TRBJ2-6 NA NA TRBV19
TGTGCCAGCAGCCCCCGGGACAGGGATTTTTCACCCCTCCACTTT CASSPRDRDFSPLHF TRBJ1-6 TRBD1 NA TRBV5-6
TGTGCCAGCAGATTCTCACGGGGTGTCCGCAATGAGCAGTTCTTC CASRFSRGVRNEQFF TRBJ2-1 NA once TRBV7-2
TGTGCCAGCAGTGAACAGGGCGTGGGAGAAAAACTGTTTTTT CASSEQGVGEKLFF TRBJ1-4 NA NA TRBV2